The T cell receptor (beta chain) described here comes from a study of T-cell reconstitution after alpha-beta-depleted transplantation in children (dated by TCRdb to 2015 to 2016). Some background on the complete study: Using TCR repertoire profiling, the study quantitatively followed how T-cell immune reconstitution unfolded in children after TCRalphabeta/CD19-depleted allogeneic hematopoietic cell transplantation. What the authors observed across the whole study: In some patients, the high TCRbeta diversity seen at day 60 was put down to recipient T cells and intrathymic progenitors that had survived conditioning. About two months after transplant, the apparently early recovery of alphabetaT-cell counts reportedly depended on just several hundred clones that had expanded rapidly and came from non-depleted graft cells. Over subsequent months, a decline in hyperexpanded clone frequencies was noted, and after one year, T-cell counts and TCRbeta diversity were mostly ascribed to newly produced T cells.

Sequences KGHSH (CDR1) and LQKENI (CDR2) are obtained from the germline V gene. From its cysteine to its phenylalanine, the CDR3 spans 18 amino acids. The DNA shown is the 54-base CDR3, in frame from base 1. This sample's treatment or condition label indicates: allogeneic hematopoietic cell transplantation with graft depleted of TCRalphabeta T cells and CD19 B cells. TCRalphabeta/CD19-depleted allogeneic hematopoietic cell grafts were given to the transplant recipients, all of whom were children. To note about this clonotype: It lacks a known antigen. This may be a read error: a much more frequent sequence differs by one nucleotide.

Library method: PCR. The listed sequencing device is Illumina HiSeq 2500. TCR libraries were prepared with molecular barcoding, using unique molecular identifiers to normalize TCRbeta repertoire quantification. The raw public data were reprocessed by TCRdb itself: fastp quality trimming at Q25, MiXCR clonotype calling, in-frame beta chains only. Rows are unified per CDR3 protein, each entry keeping the most common DNA and genes. This sample comprises hundreds of thousands of distinct CDR3 sequences, 6.5% to 9% of them detected only once. The ten biggest clones cover about 6.4% of the sample. The sequencing here drew on PBMCs, mostly from graft donor cells, taken 180 days after TCRalphabeta/CD19-depleted stem cell transplant. The chain couples TRBV18 to TRBJ1-4; TRBD1 fits 9 bases in the junction. The source of this sequence is a male patient between 5 and 17 years old who had a stem cell transplant for acute lymphoblastic leukemia, so the T cells may come from the graft donor. The DNA sequence is given as TGTGCCAGCTCACCTTACCACCGACCGGGACAGGGCAGTGAAAAACTGTATTTT. It encodes CASSPYHRPGQGSEKLYF.